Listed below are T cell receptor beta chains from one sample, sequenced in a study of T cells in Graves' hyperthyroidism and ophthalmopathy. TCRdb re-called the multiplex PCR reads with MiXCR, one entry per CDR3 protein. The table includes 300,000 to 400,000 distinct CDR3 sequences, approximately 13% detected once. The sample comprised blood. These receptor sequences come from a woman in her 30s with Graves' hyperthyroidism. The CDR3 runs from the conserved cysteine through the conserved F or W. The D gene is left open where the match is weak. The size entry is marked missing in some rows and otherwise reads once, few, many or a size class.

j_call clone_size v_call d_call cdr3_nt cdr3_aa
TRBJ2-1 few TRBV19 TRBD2 TGTGCCAGTAGTATCCAAGGGCTAGCGGGAGTTACCTACAATGAGCAGTTCTTC CASSIQGLAGVTYNEQFF
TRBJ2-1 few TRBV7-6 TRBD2 TGTGCCAGCAGCTACGTAGCGGGAGACTACAATGAGCAGTTCTTC CASSYVAGDYNEQFF
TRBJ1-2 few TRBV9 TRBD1 TGTGCCAGCAGCCCCCGGACAGGGGGTTATTATGGCTACACCTTC CASSPRTGGYYGYTF
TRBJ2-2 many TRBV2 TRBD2 TGTGCCATCAGAACTAGCGGGATCGCCGGGGAGCTGTTTTTT CAIRTSGIAGELFF
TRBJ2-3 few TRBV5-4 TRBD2 TGTGCCAGCAGCTCGGGACTAGAGGCAGATACGCAGTATTTT CASSSGLEADTQYF
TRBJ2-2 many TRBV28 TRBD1 TGTGCCAGCAGGTTAAGACAGGGAAAATCCCCCGGGGAGCTGTTTTTT CASRLRQGKSPGELFF
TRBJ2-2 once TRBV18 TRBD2 TGTGCCAGCTCACCACTGCGGGGGTCGGCCGGGGAGCTGTTTTTT CASSPLRGSAGELFF
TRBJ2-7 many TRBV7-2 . TGTGCCAGCAGCTTCCTCCAGGGAAGCGAGCAGTACTTC CASSFLQGSEQYF
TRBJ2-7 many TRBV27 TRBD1 TGTGCCAGCAGCCCGACACTAGGGACAGTCTTGTACGAGCAGTACTTC CASSPTLGTVLYEQYF
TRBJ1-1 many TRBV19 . TGTGCCTCCTTCCTCAAACAAATGGGCGGCACTGAAGCTTTCTTT CASFLKQMGGTEAFF
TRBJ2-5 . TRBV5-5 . TGTGCCAGCAGCTTGGCCCCGGGATCGCGGGAGACCCAGTACTTC CASSLAPGSRETQYF
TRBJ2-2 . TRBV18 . TGTGCCAGCTCACCACTGTATGCCGGGGAGCTGTTTTTT CASSPLYAGELFF
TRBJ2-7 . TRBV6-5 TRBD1 TGTGCCAGCAGTTACTCAGGACAGGGGAACGAGCAGTACTTC CASSYSGQGNEQYF
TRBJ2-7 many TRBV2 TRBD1 TGTGCCAGCATGCGGGGACAGGGCTCCTACGAGCAGTACTTC CASMRGQGSYEQYF
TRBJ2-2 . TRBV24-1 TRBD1 TGTGCCACCAGTGAGACAGGGTATACCGGGGAGCTGTTTTTT CATSETGYTGELFF
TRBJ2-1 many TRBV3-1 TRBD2 TGTGCCAGCAGCGAGCGGGAGGGACGCAATGAGCAGTTCTTC CASSEREGRNEQFF